A single sample is the source of the 30 T cell receptor delta chains below, sequenced in a study of gamma-delta T cells after stem cell transplantation. TCRdb redid the clone calls on the RT-PCR reads with CATT. This table holds some 13,000 delta-chain clones, roughly 30% found once. Specimen: gamma-delta T cells. The receptors derive from a human donor. It is not recorded whose cells these are; they may come from a transplant donor.

The V and J genes are TRDV1 and TRDJ1; 12 nucleotides agree with TRDD3. Germline CDR1 and CDR2: TSWWSYY and QGS. This CDR3 region has 22 residues. J gave up 4 bases and V 3 bases, and 24 bases lay outside the gene matches. The DNA for the CDR3 is TGTGCTCTTGGGGACGCTCGACCTCCTACTACCCGTACTGGGGGATACAGCGATAAACTCATCTTT. Its translation is CALGDARPPTTRTGGYSDKLIF.

The chain couples TRDV1 to TRDJ1; perhaps TRDD3 as D (6 bases). Between the trimmed V and J ends, which lost 1 base and 4 bases, there was a span of 19 bases. The CDR3 extends over 17 amino acids. Germline V gene lookup returns CDR1 TSWWSYY and CDR2 QGS. For the CDR3, the DNA is TGTGCTCTTGGGGAACGGGATGGGGGGACTTACATCGATAAACTCATCTTT. Protein product: CALGERDGGTYIDKLIF.

The genes are TRDV1 and TRDJ1, with 8 bases lining up with TRDD3. The germline V gene has CDR1 TSWWSYY and CDR2 QGS. V shed 7 bases, J shed 2 bases, and the junction held 24 bases outside the gene matches. The CDR3 sequence is 20 residues long. The CDR3 protein is CALVCRTYGGWEDGTDKLIF. The DNA for the CDR3 is TGTGCTCTTGTTTGTCGAACTTATGGGGGATGGGAGGATGGAACCGATAAACTCATCTTT.

Of note for this clone: The sample carries other DNA sequences with the same CDR3. The chain links TRAV29/DV5 to TRDJ1; 7 bases agree with TRDD3. The CDR3 extends over 21 amino acids. Looked up from germline, CDR1 is NSMFDY and CDR2 is ISSIKDK. CDR3 DNA sequence: TGTGCCGCTCACGGCCCTCCTAGGACGGGGGATTTGTTCTCGTACACCGATAAACTCATCTTT. It specifies CAAHGPPRTGDLFSYTDKLIF.

Judged by abundance, this clone is medium-sized. This chain connects TRDV2 to TRDJ1; TRDD3 matches at 9 bases. This CDR3 spans 13 amino acids. Germline CDR1 is GEAIGNYY and CDR2 is EKD. V lost 4 bases, J lost 4 bases, and 3 bases stayed unmatched. The CDR3 protein is CACEYWGNDKLIF. The CDR3 DNA reads TGTGCCTGTGAGTACTGGGGGAACGATAAACTCATCTTT.

Comment on this clone: In the same sample, other DNA sequences code for this CDR3. The rearrangement joins TRDV2 to TRDJ3; TRDD3 matches at 11 bases. Unmatched junction bases numbered 7, after V lost 4 bases and J lost 0 bases. CDR3 length equals 19 residues. Germline CDR1 and CDR2: GEAIGNYY and EKD. The CDR3 nucleotides read TGTGCCTGTGATACGTACTGGGGGATAAGCTCCTGGGACACCCGACAGATGTTTTTC. Protein: CACDTYWGISSWDTRQMFF.

Regarding this clone: A read error may produce the germline difference seen at one junction end. The chain joins TRDV2 to TRDJ3; 8 nucleotides align to TRDD3. This CDR3 is built from 18 residues. CDR1 and CDR2 (germline): GEAIGNYY, EKD. In DNA form, the CDR3 reads TGTGCCTGTGACACCTGGGGGGATAGCTCCTGGGACACCCGACAGACGTTTTTC. This encodes CACDTWGDSSWDTRQTFF.

V is TRAV29/DV5 and J is TRDJ3; 9 positions match TRDD3. The CDR3 runs 24 residues. The junction had 22 bases not matched to a gene; V was cut back by 0 bases and J by 0 bases. Germline lookup yields CDR1 NSMFDY and CDR2 ISSIKDK. The CDR3 reads CAASAALVLRKLGESSWDTRQMFF. In DNA form, the CDR3 reads TGTGCAGCAAGCGCGGCCCTTGTACTCCGCAAACTGGGGGAGAGCTCCTGGGACACCCGACAGATGTTTTTC.

This clone came up a few times. The chain joins TRDV1 to TRDJ2, with a tentative D call TRDD3 (5 bases). The germline CDR1 and CDR2 sequences are TSWWSYY and QGS. The CDR3 length is 19 residues. Trimming removed 3 bases at V and 0 bases at J, with 20 bases between. The CDR3 DNA follows: TGTGCTCTTGGGGACAAATTTAGAGTACTGGATTCTTTGACAGCACAACTCTTCTTT. Its protein product is CALGDKFRVLDSLTAQLFF.

Notes on this clone: The germline gene is not matched at one end of the junction; a read error may be the cause. This sequence joins TRDV2 and TRDJ3; 10 bases are shared with TRDD3. Germline V gene data show CDR1 as GEAIGNYY and CDR2 as EKD. The CDR3 sequence is 18 residues long. The CDR3 DNA reads as TGTGCCTGTGACACTGGGGGATACAGCTCCTGGTACACCCTACAGATGTTTTTC. This gives the protein CACDTGGYSSWYTLQMFF.

The chain links TRDV2 to TRDJ1; 8 nucleotides match TRDD3. V shed 0 bases and J 1 base; nucleotides not matched to a gene: 6. The CDR3 has 16 amino acids. Germline V CDR1 and CDR2: GEAIGNYY, EKD. The CDR3 is CACDTGWGTITDKLIF. The CDR3 DNA follows: TGTGCCTGTGACACCGGCTGGGGGACAATCACCGATAAACTCATCTTT.

This clone has more than one count but fewer than ten. The chain employs TRDV1 and TRDJ1, with D uncertain. The CDR3 is 12 amino acids. V was shortened by 4 bases and J by 1 base, with 4 bases between the two germline ends. Germline lookup yields CDR1 TSWWSYY and CDR2 QGS. CDR3 loop: CALGALTDKLIF. CDR3 sequence (DNA): TGTGCTCTTGGGGCCCTCACCGATAAACTCATCTTT.

The chain employs TRDV1 and TRDJ1; the match to TRDD3 covers 13 bases. Germline lookup yields CDR1 TSWWSYY and CDR2 QGS. The V gene end was trimmed by 3 bases and the J gene end by 1 base; junction bases not matched to a gene: 20. This CDR3 has 22 residues. CDR3 loop: CALGDVLPRTGGYAGRTDKLIF. As DNA, the CDR3 is TGTGCTCTTGGGGACGTTCTTCCCCGTACTGGGGGATACGCGGGGCGCACCGATAAACTCATCTTT.

This clone occurred a few times. This chain links TRDV3 with TRDJ1; D is possibly TRDD2 or TRDD3 (7 bases each). The CDR3 has 17 residues. Germline lookup yields CDR1 TVYSNPD and CDR2 GDNSRS (reference sequence). Between the trimmed V and J ends, which lost 4 bases and 0 bases, there was a span of 24 bases. The chain's CDR3 is CACRSYLGVPHTDKLIF. The CDR3 DNA sequence: TGTGCCTGCCGTTCCTACCTGGGGGTTCCCCACACCGATAAACTCATCTTT. Full variable domain (rest looked up from reference TRDV3 and TRDJ1): CDKVTQSSPDQTVASGSEVVLLCTYDTVYSNPDLFWYRIRPDYSFQFVFYGDNSRSEGADFTQGRFSVKHILTQKAFHLVISPVRTEDSATYYCACRSYLGVPHTDKLIFGKGTRVTVEP.

About this clone itself: This CDR3 is also generated by other DNA sequences in the sample. The rearrangement links TRDV3 to TRDJ1; maybe TRDD2 (6 bases). V lost 3 bases to trimming and J lost 5 bases, with 22 bases between them. The CDR3 covers 15 residues. The V gene's germline CDR1 is TVYSNPD and CDR2 GDNSRS (reference sequence). The CDR3 loop is CALKPSPGQGDKLIF. Here the CDR3 DNA reads TGTGCCTTGAAACCTTCCCCTGGTCAGGGGGATAAACTCATCTTT.

The CDR3 DNA reads TGTGCCTATTTCCCATTTGGTGGCCCCTTCTACACCGATAAACTCATCTTT. Its translation: CAYFPFGGPFYTDKLIF. This chain uses TRDV3 with TRDJ1; the D gene is possibly TRDD2 (5 bases). From germline, CDR1 is TVYSNPD and CDR2 GDNSRS (reference sequence). With 4 bases removed from V and 0 bases from J, the gap between germline ends came to 24 bases. The CDR3 has 17 residues. The variable domain in full, with the rest retrieved from reference TRDV3 and TRDJ1, is CDKVTQSSPDQTVASGSEVVLLCTYDTVYSNPDLFWYRIRPDYSFQFVFYGDNSRSEGADFTQGRFSVKHILTQKAFHLVISPVRTEDSATYYCAYFPFGGPFYTDKLIFGKGTRVTVEP.

The sample holds a few counts of this clone. The chain has TRDV1 and TRDJ2; 9 bases line up with TRDD3. CDR3 size: 22 residues. Unmatched junction bases numbered 20, after V lost 2 bases and J lost 1 base. Germline values: CDR1 TSWWSYY, CDR2 QGS. CDR3 sequence: CALGEELYWGNSYQLLTAQLFF. CDR3 nucleotides: TGTGCTCTTGGGGAAGAATTGTACTGGGGGAACTCCTACCAACTTTTGACAGCACAACTCTTCTTT.

This clone was picked up a small number of times. The chain has TRDV1 and TRDJ1, with D possibly called TRDD2 or TRDD3 (8 bases each). Looked up from germline, CDR1 is TSWWSYY and CDR2 is QGS. V dropped 5 bases and J dropped 0 bases, with 28 bases sitting between them. The CDR3 length is 20 residues. CDR3 coding DNA: TGTGCTCTTGGGCCGGCCTTCCTAGTCTTACTGGGGGCACACACCGATAAACTCATCTTT. The encoded protein is CALGPAFLVLLGAHTDKLIF.

The V gene is TRAV29/DV5, the J gene TRDJ1, with 7 nucleotides matching TRDD3. Germline trimming cut 5 bases from V and 2 bases from J; bases unmatched to any gene: 12. The CDR3 consists of 15 residues. Germline CDR1 reads NSMFDY; CDR2 reads ISSIKDK. The CDR3 reads CAARLGIEGTDKLIF. Written as DNA, the CDR3 is TGTGCAGCTCGCCTGGGGATAGAGGGGACCGATAAACTCATCTTT.

The chain has TRDV3 and TRDJ1; the D is unclear. This CDR3 contains 18 residues. Germline CDR1 reads TVYSNPD; CDR2 reads GDNSRS (reference sequence). V lost 2 bases, J lost 5 bases, and 30 bases lay in between. In DNA form, the CDR3 reads TGTGCCTTTCTAGTGCTAGCACAACCTCCCAGCACGGGGGATAAACTCATCTTT. Amino acid sequence: CAFLVLAQPPSTGDKLIF.

This clone was counted between two and nine times. This chain uses TRDV3 with TRDJ1; TRDD3 aligns across 12 bases. From germline, CDR1 is TVYSNPD and CDR2 GDNSRS (reference sequence). V lost 5 bases to trimming and J lost 0 bases; unmatched junction nucleotides: 10. This CDR3 spans 16 amino acids. CDR3 amino acids: CAARTGGYPYTDKLIF. DNA of the CDR3: TGTGCCGCTCGTACTGGGGGATACCCATACACCGATAAACTCATCTTT. Using reference TRDV3 and TRDJ1 for the parts outside the CDR3, the full variable domain is CDKVTQSSPDQTVASGSEVVLLCTYDTVYSNPDLFWYRIRPDYSFQFVFYGDNSRSEGADFTQGRFSVKHILTQKAFHLVISPVRTEDSATYYCAARTGGYPYTDKLIFGKGTRVTVEP.

The chain couples TRDV1 to TRDJ1, with 8 bases that match TRDD3. V trimming: 3 bases; J trimming: 0 bases; junction bases outside the gene matches: 24. Germline CDR1 and CDR2: TSWWSYY and QGS. The CDR3 spans 22 residues. CDR3 nucleotide sequence: TGTGCTCTTGGGGATATAGGGGTTCCTAATCGGCTGGGGGACCACCACACCGATAAACTCATCTTT. It yields the protein CALGDIGVPNRLGDHHTDKLIF.

This clone was seen a few times. This chain joins TRDV2 and TRDJ3, with TRDD3 as a possible D gene (6 bases). The germline CDR1 and CDR2 sequences are GEAIGNYY and EKD. The CDR3 has 18 residues. Trimming removed 0 bases at V and 0 bases at J, with 11 bases between. CDR3 bases: TGTGCCTGTGACACCCATCTGGGGAGCTCCTGGGACACCCGACAGATGTTTTTC. Its translation is CACDTHLGSSWDTRQMFF.

Only a few counts were recorded for this clone. The chain combines TRDV2 with TRDJ3; 9 bases align to TRDD3. CDR3 length: 19 amino acids. Germline V CDR1 and CDR2: GEAIGNYY, EKD. The V segment lost 3 bases and the J segment 0 bases; nucleotides outside the gene matches: 8. The CDR3 bases are TGTGCCTGTGACGCCTTTTGGGGATACGGCTCCTGGGACACCCGACAGATGTTTTTC. This translates into CACDAFWGYGSWDTRQMFF.

In its sample, this clone was seen a few times. V usage is TRDV1 and J usage is TRDJ1; 9 bases agree with TRDD3. Germline CDR1 and CDR2: TSWWSYY and QGS. V lost 0 bases and J lost 0; bases outside the gene matches: 29. This CDR3 has 25 residues. The CDR3 reads CALGELARVRGLVVLGDPYTDKLIF. CDR3 coding DNA: TGTGCTCTTGGGGAACTAGCCCGGGTCCGGGGGCTCGTGGTACTGGGGGACCCGTACACCGATAAACTCATCTTT.

This clone came up a few times. V and J are TRDV2 and TRDJ1, with 7 bases that match TRDD2. V shed 2 bases and J 6 bases; nucleotides not matched to a gene: 20. The CDR3 length is 18 residues. Per germline, CDR1 GEAIGNYY and CDR2 EKD. Here the CDR3 reads CACDNATFLLRDANKLIF. CDR3 nucleotides: TGTGCCTGTGACAACGCGACTTTCCTACTCAGAGACGCAAATAAACTCATCTTT.

The chain recombines TRAV29/DV5 with TRDJ1; 11 bases map to TRDD3. Trimming took 2 bases from V and 2 from J; bases not matched to a gene: 14. CDR3 size: 18 residues. Per the germline V gene, CDR1 is NSMFDY and CDR2 is ISSIKDK. CDR3 sequence reads: CAARPASWGIRDTDKLIF. In DNA form, the CDR3 reads TGTGCAGCAAGACCAGCCTCTTGGGGGATACGCGATACCGATAAACTCATCTTT.

The chain employs TRDV2 and TRDJ3, with 13 bases that match TRDD3. CDR1 GEAIGNYY and CDR2 EKD come from the germline V gene. The CDR3 length is 21 residues. V lost 0 bases to trimming and J lost 0 bases; unmatched junction nucleotides: 7. CDR3 nucleotides: TGTGCCTGTGACACCGCTTACTGGGGGATACGTTTCTCCTGGGACACCCGACAGATGTTTTTC. Its translation is CACDTAYWGIRFSWDTRQMFF.

This clone counts as medium-sized. Other nucleotide sequences in the sample specify the same CDR3. The chain combines TRDV3 with TRDJ1; 8 nucleotides match TRDD2. V dropped 3 bases and J dropped 0; count of bases not matched to a gene: 33. There are 23 residues in the CDR3. Germline CDR1 TVYSNPD, CDR2 GDNSRS (reference sequence). CDR3 residues: CAFPIFLRPGWHISPTYTDKLIF. CDR3 DNA sequence: TGTGCCTTCCCAATCTTCCTACGACCCGGCTGGCACATATCTCCAACGTACACCGATAAACTCATCTTT.

This sequence joins TRDV2 and TRDJ3; 7 bases agree with TRDD3. CDR3 length: 23 residues. Germline V gene data show CDR1 as GEAIGNYY and CDR2 as EKD. V was pared by 3 bases and J by 0 bases, with 22 bases of the junction left unmatched. Written as DNA, the CDR3 is TGTGCCTGTGACCCCCGGGCAAGTACTGGGGACCCCTCTGACTCCTGGGACACCCGACAGATGTTTTTC. Amino acids: CACDPRASTGDPSDSWDTRQMFF.